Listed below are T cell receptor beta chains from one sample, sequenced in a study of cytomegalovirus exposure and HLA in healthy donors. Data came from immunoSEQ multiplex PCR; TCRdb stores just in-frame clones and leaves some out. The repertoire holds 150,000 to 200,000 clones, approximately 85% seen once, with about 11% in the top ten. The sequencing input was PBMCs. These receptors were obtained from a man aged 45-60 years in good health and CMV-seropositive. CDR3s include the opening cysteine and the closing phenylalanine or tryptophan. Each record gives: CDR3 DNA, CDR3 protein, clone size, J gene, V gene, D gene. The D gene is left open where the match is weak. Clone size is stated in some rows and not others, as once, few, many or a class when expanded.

TGTGCCAGCAGCTTAATGGCGGGAGTTGTCGGGGAGCTGTTTTTT | CASSLMAGVVGELFF | . | TRBJ2-2 | TRBV7-2 | TRBD2
TGTGCCAGCAGTTACTTCCCGGGACTAAGCTACAATGAGCAGTTCTTC | CASSYFPGLSYNEQFF | . | TRBJ2-1 | TRBV6-6 | TRBD2
TGTGCCAGCAGCTTGCCAGGTGGACAGACGGATTCCCCAGATACGCAGTATTTT | CASSLPGGQTDSPDTQYF | . | TRBJ2-3 | TRBV7-9 | .
TGTGCCAGCAGTTCTATGGCGGGGCGAGAAGAAAAACTGTTTTTT | CASSSMAGREEKLFF | . | TRBJ1-4 | TRBV28 | .
TGTGCCAGCTCACCAGGGGCAGTGGCGAACTATGGCTACACCTTC | CASSPGAVANYGYTF | . | TRBJ1-2 | TRBV18 | .
TGTGCCAGCTCAGCAGGGGGTCCCTACGAGCAGTACTTC | CASSAGGPYEQYF | once | TRBJ2-7 | TRBV18 | TRBD1
TGTGCCAGCAGCGATACAGGGTCTCGCTCTGGGGCCAACGGCCTGACTTTC | CASSDTGSRSGANGLTF | . | TRBJ2-6 | TRBV9 | .
TGTGCCACCAGCCGCCGTGGGTCTGGCGGGAGGCAATACAATGAGCAGTTCTTC | CATSRRGSGGRQYNEQFF | . | TRBJ2-1 | TRBV15 | TRBD2
TGTGCCAGCAGGCGACAGGGGGCCTACAATGAGCAGTTCTTC | CASRRQGAYNEQFF | . | TRBJ2-1 | TRBV27 | TRBD1
TGTGCCAGCAGCTTCTACTCCTACAATGAGCAGTTCTTC | CASSFYSYNEQFF | . | TRBJ2-1 | TRBV7-2 | .
TGTGCCAGCAGCGTAGGTTGGACTAGCGGATACGAGCAGTACTTC | CASSVGWTSGYEQYF | few | TRBJ2-7 | TRBV9 | TRBD2
TGTGCCAGCTACAGGGAATTTGGCAAGGCGACCCAGTACTTC | CASYREFGKATQYF | . | TRBJ2-5 | TRBV12-1 | .
TGTGCCAGCAGTTCCTCGGGGGAGCAGTACTTC | CASSSSGEQYF | . | TRBJ2-7 | TRBV28 | .
TGCGCCAGCAGCCAAGGGTACCGAGCTAACTATGGCTACACCTTC | CASSQGYRANYGYTF | . | TRBJ1-2 | TRBV4-1 | .
TGCGCCAGCAGCCCATCCGGGACCTACAATGAGCAGTTCTTC | CASSPSGTYNEQFF | . | TRBJ2-1 | TRBV4-3 | .
TGCAGCGTAGACCTTGGCAGGGCAGATAGTGGCTACACCTTC | CSVDLGRADSGYTF | . | TRBJ1-2 | TRBV29-1 | .
TGTGCCAGCAGCCAAGACAGGGGCTATGGCTACACCTTC | CASSQDRGYGYTF | . | TRBJ1-2 | TRBV28 | TRBD1